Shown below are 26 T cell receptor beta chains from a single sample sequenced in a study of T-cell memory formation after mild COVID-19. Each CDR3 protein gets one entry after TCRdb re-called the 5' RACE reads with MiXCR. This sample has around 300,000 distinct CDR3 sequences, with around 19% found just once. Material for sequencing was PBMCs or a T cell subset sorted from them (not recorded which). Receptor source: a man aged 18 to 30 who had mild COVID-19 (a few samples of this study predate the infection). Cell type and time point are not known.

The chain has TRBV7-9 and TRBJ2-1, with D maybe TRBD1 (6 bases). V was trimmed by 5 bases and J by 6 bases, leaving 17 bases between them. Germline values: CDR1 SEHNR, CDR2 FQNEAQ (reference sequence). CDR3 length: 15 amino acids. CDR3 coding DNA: TGTGCCAGCAGCCCCCAAATGTCACAGGGCAATGAGCAGTTCTTC. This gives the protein CASSPQMSQGNEQFF.

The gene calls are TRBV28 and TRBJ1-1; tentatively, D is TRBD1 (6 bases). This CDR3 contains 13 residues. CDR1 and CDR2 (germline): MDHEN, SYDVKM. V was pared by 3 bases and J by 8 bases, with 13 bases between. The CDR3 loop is CASSLQGRREAFF. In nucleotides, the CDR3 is TGTGCCAGCAGTTTGCAGGGGCGTAGGGAAGCTTTCTTT.

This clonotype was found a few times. The CDR3 loop reads CASSQRPTSGGDSTDTQYF. The CDR3 DNA follows: TGTGCCAGCAGCCAACGCCCAACTAGCGGGGGGGATAGCACAGATACGCAGTATTTT. V is TRBV3-1 and J is TRBJ2-3; 13 bases are shared with TRBD2. The CDR3 totals 19 residues. With 2 bases clipped from V and 0 bases from J, the junction kept 8 bases outside the gene matches. Germline CDR1 LGHDT, CDR2 YNNKEL (reference sequence).

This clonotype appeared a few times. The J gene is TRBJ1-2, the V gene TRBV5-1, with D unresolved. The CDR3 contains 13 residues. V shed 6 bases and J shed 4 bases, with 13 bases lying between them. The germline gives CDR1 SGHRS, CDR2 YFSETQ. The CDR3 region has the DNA TGCGCCAGCACGGACCCAGACACCTATGGCTACACCTTC. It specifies CASTDPDTYGYTF.

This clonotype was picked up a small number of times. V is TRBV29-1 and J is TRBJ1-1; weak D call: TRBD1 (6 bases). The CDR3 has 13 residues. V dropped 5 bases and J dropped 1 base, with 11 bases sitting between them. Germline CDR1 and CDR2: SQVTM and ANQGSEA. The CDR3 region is CSVPRTENTEAFF. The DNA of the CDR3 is TGCAGCGTTCCTAGGACAGAGAACACTGAAGCTTTCTTT.

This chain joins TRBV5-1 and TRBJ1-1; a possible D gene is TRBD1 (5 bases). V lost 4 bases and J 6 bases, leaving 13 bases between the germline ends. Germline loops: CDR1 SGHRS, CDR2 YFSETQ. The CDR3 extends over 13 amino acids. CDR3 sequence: CASSGGVFPEAFF. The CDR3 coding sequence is TGCGCCAGCAGCGGAGGGGTTTTCCCTGAAGCTTTCTTT.

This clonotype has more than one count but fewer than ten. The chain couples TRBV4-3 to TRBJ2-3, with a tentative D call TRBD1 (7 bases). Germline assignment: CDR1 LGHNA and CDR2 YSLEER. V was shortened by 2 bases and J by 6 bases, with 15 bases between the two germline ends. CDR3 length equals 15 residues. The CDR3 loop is CASSQKDRAGDTQYF. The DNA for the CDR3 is TGCGCCAGCAGCCAAAAAGACAGGGCGGGGGATACGCAGTATTTT.

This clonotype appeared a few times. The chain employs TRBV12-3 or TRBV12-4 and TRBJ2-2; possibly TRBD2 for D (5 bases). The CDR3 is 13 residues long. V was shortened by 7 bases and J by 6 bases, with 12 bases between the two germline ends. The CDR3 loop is CASTGSVSGELFF. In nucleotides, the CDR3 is TGTGCCAGCACTGGGAGTGTGTCCGGGGAGCTGTTTTTT.

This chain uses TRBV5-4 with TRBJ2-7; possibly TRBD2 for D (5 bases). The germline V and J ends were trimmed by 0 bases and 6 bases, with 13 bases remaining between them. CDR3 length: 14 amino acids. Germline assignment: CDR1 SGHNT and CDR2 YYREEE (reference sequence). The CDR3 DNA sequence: TGTGCCAGCAGCTTGGGAGGGCTCGCCGGCGAGCAGTACTTC. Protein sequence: CASSLGGLAGEQYF.

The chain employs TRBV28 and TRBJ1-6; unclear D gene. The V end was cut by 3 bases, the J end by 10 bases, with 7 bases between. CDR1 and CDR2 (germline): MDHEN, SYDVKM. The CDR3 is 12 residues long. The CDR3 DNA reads TGTGCCAGCAGTTTCTTGGTCTCACCCCTCCACTTT. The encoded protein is CASSFLVSPLHF.

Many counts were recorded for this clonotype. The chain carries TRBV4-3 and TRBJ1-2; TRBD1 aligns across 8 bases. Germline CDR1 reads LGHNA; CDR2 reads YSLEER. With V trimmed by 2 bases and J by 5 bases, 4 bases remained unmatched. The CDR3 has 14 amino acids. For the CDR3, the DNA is TGCGCCAGCAGCCAAACCACAGGGGGGTATGGCTACACCTTC. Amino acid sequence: CASSQTTGGYGYTF.

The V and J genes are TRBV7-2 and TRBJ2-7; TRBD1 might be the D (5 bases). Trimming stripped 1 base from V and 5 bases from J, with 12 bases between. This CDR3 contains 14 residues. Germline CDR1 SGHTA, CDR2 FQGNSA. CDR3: CASSLVPGLHEQYF. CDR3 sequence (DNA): TGTGCCAGCAGCTTAGTTCCAGGGTTGCACGAGCAGTACTTC. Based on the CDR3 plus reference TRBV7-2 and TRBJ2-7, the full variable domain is GAGVSQSPSNKVTEKGKDVELRCDPISGHTALYWYRQSLGQGLEFLIYFQGNSAPDKSGLPSDRFSAERTGGSVSTLTIQRTQQEDSAVYLCASSLVPGLHEQYFGPGTRLTVT.

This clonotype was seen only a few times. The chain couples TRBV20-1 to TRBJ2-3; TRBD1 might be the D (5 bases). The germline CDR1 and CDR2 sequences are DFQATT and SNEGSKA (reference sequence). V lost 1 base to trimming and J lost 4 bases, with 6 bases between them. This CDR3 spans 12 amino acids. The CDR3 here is CSARGGPDTQYF. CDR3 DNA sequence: TGCAGTGCTAGAGGGGGCCCAGATACGCAGTATTTT.

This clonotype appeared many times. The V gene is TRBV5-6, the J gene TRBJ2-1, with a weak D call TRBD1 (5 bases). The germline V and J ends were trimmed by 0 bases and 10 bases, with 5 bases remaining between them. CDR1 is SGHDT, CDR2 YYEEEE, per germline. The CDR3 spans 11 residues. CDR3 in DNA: TGTGCCAGCAGCTTGGGGGGCGAGCAGTTCTTC. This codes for CASSLGGEQFF.

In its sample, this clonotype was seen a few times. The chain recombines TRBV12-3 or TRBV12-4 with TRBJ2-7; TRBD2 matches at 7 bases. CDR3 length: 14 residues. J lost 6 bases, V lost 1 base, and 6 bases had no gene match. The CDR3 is CASSLGGSGVEQYF. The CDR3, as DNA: TGTGCCAGCAGTTTAGGCGGGAGCGGAGTCGAGCAGTACTTC.

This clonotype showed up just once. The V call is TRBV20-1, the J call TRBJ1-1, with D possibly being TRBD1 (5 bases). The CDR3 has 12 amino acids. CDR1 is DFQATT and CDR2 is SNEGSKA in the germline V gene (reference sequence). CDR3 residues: CSPGFLGTEAFF. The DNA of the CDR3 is TGCAGCCCAGGGTTTTTGGGCACTGAAGCTTTCTTT.

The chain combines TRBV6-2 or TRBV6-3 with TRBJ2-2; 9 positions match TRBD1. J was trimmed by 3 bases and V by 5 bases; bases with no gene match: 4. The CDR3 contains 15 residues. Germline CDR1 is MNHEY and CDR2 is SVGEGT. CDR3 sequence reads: CASSRQGVDTGELFF. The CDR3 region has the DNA TGTGCCAGCAGTCGACAGGGGGTCGACACCGGGGAGCTGTTTTTT.

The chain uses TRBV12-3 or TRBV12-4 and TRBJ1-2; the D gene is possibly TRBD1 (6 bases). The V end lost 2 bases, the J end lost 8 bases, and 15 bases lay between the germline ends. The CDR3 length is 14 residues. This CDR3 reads CASSLSARGYGYTF. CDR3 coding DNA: TGTGCCAGCAGTTTATCCGCCAGGGGTTACGGCTACACCTTC.

CDR3 in DNA: TGTGCCATCAGTGAACCAACAGTGGGACACTCGAACACTGAAGCTTTCTTT. Translated: CAISEPTVGHSNTEAFF. This chain connects TRBV10-3 to TRBJ1-1; a weak D match, TRBD1 (6 bases). Germline V gene data show CDR1 as ENHRY and CDR2 as SYGVKD. V was cut by 3 bases and J by 1 base, with 18 bases left in between. There are 17 residues in the CDR3.

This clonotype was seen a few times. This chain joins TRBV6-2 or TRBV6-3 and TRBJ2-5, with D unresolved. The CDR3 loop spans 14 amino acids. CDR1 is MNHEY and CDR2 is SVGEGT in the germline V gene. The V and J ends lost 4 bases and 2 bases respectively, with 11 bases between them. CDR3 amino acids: CASSSRARQETQYF. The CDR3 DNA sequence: TGTGCCAGCAGTTCCCGGGCCAGACAAGAGACCCAGTACTTC.

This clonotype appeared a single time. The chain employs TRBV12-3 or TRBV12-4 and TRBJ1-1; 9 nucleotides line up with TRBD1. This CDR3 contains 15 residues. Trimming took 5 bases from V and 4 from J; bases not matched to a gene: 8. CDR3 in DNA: TGTGCCAGCAGTACAGGGGGCGGGGTAGGCACTGAAGCTTTCTTT. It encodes CASSTGGGVGTEAFF.

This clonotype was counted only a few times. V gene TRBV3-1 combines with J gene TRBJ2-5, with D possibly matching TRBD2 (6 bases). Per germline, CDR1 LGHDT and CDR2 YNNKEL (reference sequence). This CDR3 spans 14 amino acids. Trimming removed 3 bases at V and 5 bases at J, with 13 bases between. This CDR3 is CASSQGTSSETQYF. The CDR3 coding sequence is TGTGCCAGCAGCCAGGGCACTAGCTCGGAGACCCAGTACTTC.

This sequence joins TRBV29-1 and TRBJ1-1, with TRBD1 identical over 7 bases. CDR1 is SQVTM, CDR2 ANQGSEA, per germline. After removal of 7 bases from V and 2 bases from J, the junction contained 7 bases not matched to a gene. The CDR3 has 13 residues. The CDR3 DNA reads TGCAGCGATACAGGGGTGGGCAACACTGAAGCTTTCTTT. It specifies CSDTGVGNTEAFF.

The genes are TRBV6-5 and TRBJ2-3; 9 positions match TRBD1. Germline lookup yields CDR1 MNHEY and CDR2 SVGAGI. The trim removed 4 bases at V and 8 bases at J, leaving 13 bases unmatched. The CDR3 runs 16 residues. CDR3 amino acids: CASSSADRGSIGTQYF. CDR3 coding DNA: TGTGCCAGCAGTTCAGCGGACAGGGGTAGTATTGGTACGCAGTATTTT.

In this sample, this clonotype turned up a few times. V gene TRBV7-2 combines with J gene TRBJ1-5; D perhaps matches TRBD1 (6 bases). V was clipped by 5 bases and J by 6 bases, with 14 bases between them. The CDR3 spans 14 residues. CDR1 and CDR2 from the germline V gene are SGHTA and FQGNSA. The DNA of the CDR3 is TGTGCCAGCAGCCCATACAGGGATTCTCAGCCCCAGCATTTT. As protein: CASSPYRDSQPQHF.

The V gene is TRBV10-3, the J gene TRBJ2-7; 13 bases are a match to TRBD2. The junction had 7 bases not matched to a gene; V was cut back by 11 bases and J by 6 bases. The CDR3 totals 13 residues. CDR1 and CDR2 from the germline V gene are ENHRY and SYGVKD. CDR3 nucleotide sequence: TGTGCCTCTTCGACTAGCGGGGGGCCCGAGCAGTACGTC. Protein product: CASSTSGGPEQYV.